This is a list of T cell receptor beta chains from one sample in a study of blood T cell repertoires in COVID-19. Generated by immunoSEQ multiplex PCR, the TCRdb table keeps only in-frame clones and is missing some. The sample lists 150,000 to 200,000 clones; about four fifths were seen once. The specimen sequenced was peripheral blood. The source is a human donor with acute or convalescent COVID-19. The donor label of this sample is uncertain. CDR3s include the opening cysteine and the closing phenylalanine or tryptophan. D genes are given only for firm matches.

j_call: TRBJ2-5; d_call: TRBD2; v_call: TRBV11-2; cdr3_nt: TGTGCCAGCAGCTTAGAGGGACGGGGGGGAGAGACCCAGTACTTC; cdr3_aa: CASSLEGRGGETQYF
j_call: TRBJ2-2; d_call: TRBD1; v_call: TRBV5-4; cdr3_nt: TGTGCCAGCAGCACTATGACAGGGTCGGCCGGGGAGCTGTTTTTT; cdr3_aa: CASSTMTGSAGELFF
j_call: TRBJ2-3; d_call: -; v_call: TRBV6-5; cdr3_nt: TGTGCCAGCAGTTACGGGCGCTCCACAGATACGCAGTATTTT; cdr3_aa: CASSYGRSTDTQYF
j_call: TRBJ2-7; d_call: -; v_call: TRBV10-1; cdr3_nt: TGCGCCAGCAGTGATAACAGGGCCGAGCAGTACTTC; cdr3_aa: CASSDNRAEQYF
j_call: TRBJ1-5; d_call: TRBD1; v_call: TRBV10-2; cdr3_nt: TGCGCCAGCAGCCGGGACAGGGGAAATCAGCCCCAGCATTTT; cdr3_aa: CASSRDRGNQPQHF
j_call: TRBJ1-4; d_call: -; v_call: TRBV4-2; cdr3_nt: TGTGCCAGCAGCCAATCACCGGCGGCAACTAATGAAAAACTGTTTTTT; cdr3_aa: CASSQSPAATNEKLFF
j_call: TRBJ2-1; d_call: -; v_call: TRBV28; cdr3_nt: TGTGCCAGCAGTTCCCTCAATGAGCAGTTCTTC; cdr3_aa: CASSSLNEQFF
j_call: TRBJ1-2; d_call: -; v_call: TRBV7-3; cdr3_nt: TGTGCCAGCAGCCTTACCGTCGCGGCCTCGGGCTACACCTTC; cdr3_aa: CASSLTVAASGYTF
j_call: TRBJ2-7; d_call: -; v_call: TRBV3-1/TRBV3-2; cdr3_nt: TGTGCCAGCAGCCAATTCATCTACGAGCAGTACTTC; cdr3_aa: CASSQFIYEQYF
j_call: TRBJ2-1; d_call: TRBD1; v_call: TRBV28; cdr3_nt: TGTGCCAGCAGTCCAGGACAGGGGGTAGGTGAGCAGTTCTTC; cdr3_aa: CASSPGQGVGEQFF
j_call: TRBJ2-1; d_call: TRBD2; v_call: TRBV2; cdr3_nt: TGTGCCAGCAGTTCGTCGGGACTAGCGGGGGCCAGGGGGTTCTTC; cdr3_aa: CASSSSGLAGARGFF
j_call: TRBJ2-1; d_call: -; v_call: TRBV7-9; cdr3_nt: TGTGCCAGCAGCCAGGGGACCGGGGAGCAGTTCTTC; cdr3_aa: CASSQGTGEQFF
j_call: TRBJ2-7; d_call: TRBD2; v_call: TRBV30; cdr3_nt: TGTGCCTGGAGTCCGGGAGGACCTTACGAGCAGTACTTC; cdr3_aa: CAWSPGGPYEQYF
j_call: TRBJ1-1; d_call: -; v_call: TRBV7-3; cdr3_nt: TGTGCCAGCAGCCGTGACAGCAACACTGAAGCTTTCTTT; cdr3_aa: CASSRDSNTEAFF